These T cell receptor beta chains were read from a single sample in a study of blood T cell repertoires in COVID-19. Profiled with immunoSEQ multiplex PCR; TCRdb holds only in-frame clones, not every one. The repertoire has 200,000 to 250,000 clones, more than 65% of them found once; the top ten carry about 3%. The sample consisted of peripheral blood. The receptors were sampled from a woman younger than 45 who had recovered from COVID-19. Both conserved end residues are part of each CDR3. A D gene is named only where the DNA matches it firmly. The size entry is marked missing in some rows and otherwise reads once, few, many or a size class.

clone size: -; V gene: TRBV7-3; J gene: TRBJ2-1; D gene: -; CDR3 DNA: TGTGCCAGCAGCCACAGCACTGGACCGGAGGGGCAGTTCTTC; CDR3 protein: CASSHSTGPEGQFF
clone size: once; V gene: TRBV4-1; J gene: TRBJ2-7; D gene: -; CDR3 DNA: TGCGCCAGCAGCCAAGAAGTCGTTCTAGCGCGAAGCTCCTACGAGCAGTACTTC; CDR3 protein: CASSQEVVLARSSYEQYF
clone size: few; V gene: TRBV21-1; J gene: TRBJ1-2; D gene: -; CDR3 DNA: TGTGCCACTACCAAGGACTGGGTGAACTATGGCTACACCTTC; CDR3 protein: CATTKDWVNYGYTF
clone size: -; V gene: TRBV27; J gene: TRBJ1-2; D gene: -; CDR3 DNA: TGTGCCAGCAGTTTCGTCGGGAGGGCGGCCTATGGCTACACCTTC; CDR3 protein: CASSFVGRAAYGYTF
clone size: -; V gene: TRBV14; J gene: TRBJ2-1; D gene: TRBD2; CDR3 DNA: TGTGCCAGCAGCCAAGATTTTAGTCGACGGCGGGAGGGCTTCTACAATGAGCAGTTCTTC; CDR3 protein: CASSQDFSRRREGFYNEQFF
clone size: -; V gene: TRBV6-6; J gene: TRBJ2-7; D gene: -; CDR3 DNA: TGTGCCAGCAGTTACGGGCCCTACGAGCAGTACTTC; CDR3 protein: CASSYGPYEQYF
clone size: -; V gene: TRBV27; J gene: TRBJ2-1; D gene: -; CDR3 DNA: TGTGCCAGCAGGGAGGTCCCCCACAATGAGCAGTTCTTC; CDR3 protein: CASREVPHNEQFF
clone size: -; V gene: TRBV19; J gene: TRBJ2-7; D gene: -; CDR3 DNA: TGTGCCAGTAGTCCGGGACTCTTAACCTACGAGCAGTACTTC; CDR3 protein: CASSPGLLTYEQYF
clone size: -; V gene: TRBV7-3; J gene: TRBJ2-2; D gene: -; CDR3 DNA: TGTGCCAGCAGCTTTATTGGACATTTGAACACCGGGGAGCTGTTTTTT; CDR3 protein: CASSFIGHLNTGELFF
clone size: once; V gene: TRBV11-1; J gene: TRBJ1-1; D gene: -; CDR3 DNA: TGTGCCAGCAGCTTCACAGGGGAAGCTTTCTTT; CDR3 protein: CASSFTGEAFF
clone size: -; V gene: TRBV27; J gene: TRBJ2-1; D gene: -; CDR3 DNA: TGTGCCAGCAGTTTACTTACGAGCGGCCCCCCGAGCGAGCAGTTCTTC; CDR3 protein: CASSLLTSGPPSEQFF
clone size: -; V gene: TRBV5-1; J gene: TRBJ1-6; D gene: TRBD1; CDR3 DNA: TGCGCCAGCAGCTTCGTGACTCCGGGACAGGGGTATAATTCACCCCTCCACTTT; CDR3 protein: CASSFVTPGQGYNSPLHF
clone size: -; V gene: TRBV27; J gene: TRBJ2-3; D gene: TRBD2; CDR3 DNA: TGTGCCAGCAGCTACACTAGCGGGAGTGGGGCAGATACGCAGTATTTT; CDR3 protein: CASSYTSGSGADTQYF
clone size: -; V gene: TRBV9; J gene: TRBJ1-6; D gene: TRBD1; CDR3 DNA: TGTGCCAGCAACTATGGGGACAGGCATACTTCACCCCTCCACTTT; CDR3 protein: CASNYGDRHTSPLHF
clone size: -; V gene: TRBV10-2; J gene: TRBJ1-1; D gene: -; CDR3 DNA: TGCGCCAGCAGTGTCGTTATGAACACTGAAGCTTTCTTT; CDR3 protein: CASSVVMNTEAFF
clone size: -; V gene: TRBV19; J gene: TRBJ2-3; D gene: TRBD1; CDR3 DNA: TGTGCCAGTAGTATGGGACAGGGAGGAGATACGCAGTATTTT; CDR3 protein: CASSMGQGGDTQYF
clone size: -; V gene: TRBV10-1; J gene: TRBJ2-4; D gene: TRBD2; CDR3 DNA: TGCGCCAGCAGTGTTTTAGGACTAGCGGGAGGGAATGGTGGGTCCAAAAACATTCAGTACTTC; CDR3 protein: CASSVLGLAGGNGGSKNIQYF
clone size: -; V gene: TRBV19; J gene: TRBJ2-5; D gene: TRBD1; CDR3 DNA: TGTGCCAGTAGTAACGGACAGGGGGGAGAGACCCAGTACTTC; CDR3 protein: CASSNGQGGETQYF
clone size: -; V gene: TRBV3-1/TRBV3-2; J gene: TRBJ1-3; D gene: -; CDR3 DNA: TGTGCCAGCGCTCCCGGTCTTGGAAACACCATATATTTT; CDR3 protein: CASAPGLGNTIYF
clone size: -; V gene: TRBV18; J gene: TRBJ2-3; D gene: -; CDR3 DNA: TGTGCCAGCTCACCACTAGTGAGGGTGTCCCGCCTCATCACAGATACGCAGTATTTT; CDR3 protein: CASSPLVRVSRLITDTQYF
clone size: once; V gene: TRBV5-5; J gene: TRBJ1-4; D gene: TRBD1; CDR3 DNA: TGTGCCAGCAGCTTGTTAGGACAGGGGAAACTTGCAACTAATGAAAAACTGTTTTTT; CDR3 protein: CASSLLGQGKLATNEKLFF
clone size: -; V gene: TRBV19; J gene: TRBJ1-2; D gene: -; CDR3 DNA: TGTGCCAGTAGTATATCGGGGAGGTATGGCTACACCTTC; CDR3 protein: CASSISGRYGYTF
clone size: -; V gene: TRBV5-5; J gene: TRBJ2-7; D gene: TRBD2; CDR3 DNA: TGTGCCAGCAGCGGGGGACTAGCGGGGTACTACGAGCAGTACTTC; CDR3 protein: CASSGGLAGYYEQYF
clone size: -; V gene: TRBV6-1; J gene: TRBJ2-1; D gene: TRBD2; CDR3 DNA: TGTGCCAGCAGTGGTGGACGAGCGGGAGGTACAGTTTTAGAGCAGTTCTTC; CDR3 protein: CASSGGRAGGTVLEQFF
clone size: -; V gene: TRBV30; J gene: TRBJ2-3; D gene: -; CDR3 DNA: TGTGCCTGGAAGACGGGAGTAGGCACAGATACGCAGTATTTT; CDR3 protein: CAWKTGVGTDTQYF
clone size: -; V gene: TRBV5-4; J gene: TRBJ2-7; D gene: TRBD2; CDR3 DNA: TGTGCCAGCAGCTTGGGTCTAGCGGGAGACCTCTACGAGCAGTACTTC; CDR3 protein: CASSLGLAGDLYEQYF
clone size: -; V gene: TRBV2; J gene: TRBJ2-5; D gene: -; CDR3 DNA: TGTGCCAGTGCTGAGGGGGATTGGGAGACCCAGTACTTC; CDR3 protein: CASAEGDWETQYF
clone size: -; V gene: TRBV12-3/TRBV12-4; J gene: TRBJ2-2; D gene: TRBD1; CDR3 DNA: TGTGCCAGCAGTCGGGACAGGGGCCGGGAGCTGTTTTTT; CDR3 protein: CASSRDRGRELFF
clone size: -; V gene: TRBV10-1; J gene: TRBJ2-7; D gene: TRBD1; CDR3 DNA: TGCGCCAGCAGTGAGCACAGGACAGGTGGGGCTAGTGGGCAGTACTTC; CDR3 protein: CASSEHRTGGASGQYF
clone size: -; V gene: TRBV24-1; J gene: TRBJ2-7; D gene: -; CDR3 DNA: TGTGCCACCAGTGATCCCGACAGGAGAACGTACTTC; CDR3 protein: CATSDPDRRTYF
clone size: -; V gene: TRBV5-1; J gene: TRBJ2-6; D gene: TRBD2; CDR3 DNA: TGCGCCAGCAGCTTGTTCCCCGCGGGGGGGTTAGGGGCCAACGTCCTGACTTTC; CDR3 protein: CASSLFPAGGLGANVLTF
clone size: few; V gene: TRBV7-9; J gene: TRBJ1-5; D gene: -; CDR3 DNA: TGTGCCAGCAGCGCTGGACTGGATAGCAATCAGCCCCAGCATTTT; CDR3 protein: CASSAGLDSNQPQHF
clone size: -; V gene: TRBV12-3/TRBV12-4; J gene: TRBJ1-6; D gene: -; CDR3 DNA: TGTGCCAGCAGTTCACGGAGTAACTCACCCCTCCACTTT; CDR3 protein: CASSSRSNSPLHF
clone size: -; V gene: TRBV2; J gene: TRBJ1-3; D gene: TRBD1; CDR3 DNA: TGTGCCACAATTCGGACAGGGGGAAACACCATATATTTT; CDR3 protein: CATIRTGGNTIYF
clone size: -; V gene: TRBV6-5; J gene: TRBJ2-7; D gene: TRBD1; CDR3 DNA: TGTGCCAGCACACAGGGGGCCCCCTACGAGCAGTACTTC; CDR3 protein: CASTQGAPYEQYF
clone size: -; V gene: TRBV27; J gene: TRBJ1-4; D gene: -; CDR3 DNA: TGTGCCAGCAGTTTACAGACCCAGGGAAAGGCGAATGAAAAACTGTTTTTT; CDR3 protein: CASSLQTQGKANEKLFF
clone size: -; V gene: TRBV10-3; J gene: TRBJ2-2; D gene: -; CDR3 DNA: TGTGCCATCAGTGAACTAACGAACACCGGGGAGCTGTTTTTT; CDR3 protein: CAISELTNTGELFF
clone size: -; V gene: TRBV10-3; J gene: TRBJ1-1; D gene: -; CDR3 DNA: TGTGCCATCAGTGAACAGGGCTGGGACACTGAAGCTTTCTTT; CDR3 protein: CAISEQGWDTEAFF
clone size: -; V gene: TRBV19; J gene: TRBJ1-5; D gene: -; CDR3 DNA: TGTGCCAGTAGTATTACTACCACAGGGATCCATCAGCCCCAGCATTTT; CDR3 protein: CASSITTTGIHQPQHF
clone size: -; V gene: TRBV29-1; J gene: TRBJ2-5; D gene: TRBD1; CDR3 DNA: TGCAGCGTTGAAAGTCGACGGGTGACAGGGAAAGAGACCCAGTACTTC; CDR3 protein: CSVESRRVTGKETQYF
clone size: -; V gene: TRBV7-2; J gene: TRBJ2-1; D gene: TRBD2; CDR3 DNA: TGTGCCAGCAGCTTCCCGGCTAGCGGGATCTCCTACAATGAGCAGTTCTTC; CDR3 protein: CASSFPASGISYNEQFF
clone size: -; V gene: TRBV7-2; J gene: TRBJ2-7; D gene: TRBD1; CDR3 DNA: TGTGCCAGCAGCACCGACGGGGACAGCTCCTACGAGCAGTACTTC; CDR3 protein: CASSTDGDSSYEQYF
clone size: few; V gene: TRBV2; J gene: TRBJ1-5; D gene: -; CDR3 DNA: TGTGCCAGCAGCGGACAGCTTGGCGGGCCCCAGCATTTT; CDR3 protein: CASSGQLGGPQHF
clone size: once; V gene: TRBV7-3; J gene: TRBJ2-5; D gene: TRBD2; CDR3 DNA: TGTGCCAGCAGCCCAGTAGCGGGAGGGCAAGAGACCCAGTACTTC; CDR3 protein: CASSPVAGGQETQYF
clone size: -; V gene: TRBV6-2/TRBV6-3; J gene: TRBJ1-2; D gene: -; CDR3 DNA: TGTGCCAGCAGCATAGCCGATGGCTACACCTTC; CDR3 protein: CASSIADGYTF
clone size: -; V gene: TRBV9; J gene: TRBJ1-2; D gene: -; CDR3 DNA: TGTGCCAGCAGCGTTTCAGGGAGGAGCGTCGCTGGCTACACCTTC; CDR3 protein: CASSVSGRSVAGYTF
clone size: -; V gene: TRBV6-5; J gene: TRBJ2-4; D gene: TRBD1; CDR3 DNA: TGTGCCAGCCAAGAGAGGACAGGGTCCCACATTCAGTACTTC; CDR3 protein: CASQERTGSHIQYF
clone size: -; V gene: TRBV4-2; J gene: TRBJ2-3; D gene: -; CDR3 DNA: TGTGCCAGCAGCCAAGAAACCGGAGCCTCAGCCGGCACGCAGTATTTT; CDR3 protein: CASSQETGASAGTQYF
clone size: -; V gene: TRBV27; J gene: TRBJ1-4; D gene: -; CDR3 DNA: TGTGCCAGCAGTTTATACCGGGGAGAGGGTGAAAAACTGTTTTTT; CDR3 protein: CASSLYRGEGEKLFF